A selection of T cell receptor beta chains follows, all from one sample in a study of CD8 T cells in Susac syndrome. TCRdb independently ran MiXCR on the immunoSEQ multiplex PCR reads; one entry per CDR3 protein. The sample lists 130,000 to 150,000 distinct CDR3 sequences, approximately 93% seen once, with 0.075% to 0.1% in the top ten. The sample was CD4+ T cells from PBMCs. The receptor source for this set is a human donor in good health. Each CDR3 is given with its conserved first and last residue. The D gene is left open where the match is weak. A row's size may be missing; if present it is once, few, many or a size class.

once	TRBJ2-5	-	TRBV5-6	TGTGCCAGCAGCTTGGAAGATGTAGAGACCCAGTACTTC	CASSLEDVETQYF
-	TRBJ2-2	-	TRBV7-2	TGTGCCAGCAGCTTAACCCATGGCGGGGAGCTGTTTTTT	CASSLTHGGELFF
-	TRBJ2-1	TRBD1	TRBV5-4	TGTGCCAGCAGCTGGAGGGACAGGGGCAATGAGCAGTTCTTC	CASSWRDRGNEQFF
-	TRBJ1-3	-	TRBV7-9	TGTGCCAGCAGCCCCCAGGGGAGAACTGGAAACACCATATATTTT	CASSPQGRTGNTIYF
-	TRBJ1-2	-	TRBV18	TGTGCCAGCTCCTCGCCCACAGGTGTCGGATATGGCTACACCTTC	CASSSPTGVGYGYTF
-	TRBJ2-5	-	TRBV19	TGTGCCAGTAGTATGACAGGTCTACTCCACCAGGAGACCCAGTACTTC	CASSMTGLLHQETQYF
-	TRBJ1-1	-	TRBV18	TGTGCCAGCTCACCACCGGACCGAGGAGCTTTCTTT	CASSPPDRGAFF
-	TRBJ2-1	-	TRBV24-1	TGTGCCACCAGTGATACCGTAGCGACCCGTGGGAATGAGCAGTTCTTC	CATSDTVATRGNEQFF
-	TRBJ2-5	-	TRBV29-1	TGCAGCGTTGAAGAATCCCGAGGGGGAGAGACCCAGTACTTC	CSVEESRGGETQYF
-	TRBJ1-1	-	TRBV5-1	TGCGCCAGCAGCCGGGGAGTCGGTTTTGAAGCTTTCTTT	CASSRGVGFEAFF
-	TRBJ2-5	TRBD1	TRBV29-1	TGCAGCGCCGACGTGGGACAGACCACGGAGACCCAGTACTTC	CSADVGQTTETQYF
once	TRBJ1-2	TRBD1	TRBV5-1	TGCGCCAGCAGCCCTATGCGGACAGGGGAGTTCTACACCTTC	CASSPMRTGEFYTF
-	TRBJ2-3	TRBD2	TRBV3-1	TGTGCCAGCAGCCTAGCGGGTGAACGGACAGATACGCAGTATTTT	CASSLAGERTDTQYF
once	TRBJ2-7	-	TRBV18	TGTGCCAGCTCCCCGGAAGTAGGGTTCTCCATCGAGCAGTACTTC	CASSPEVGFSIEQYF
-	TRBJ2-3	-	TRBV3-1	TGTGCCAGCAGCCACAGGGAGGATACGCAGTATTTT	CASSHREDTQYF
-	TRBJ2-3	TRBD2	TRBV27	TGTGCCAGCAGTTTGGTAGCGGGCGGTGTGTTCACAGATACGCAGTATTTT	CASSLVAGGVFTDTQYF
-	TRBJ1-2	-	TRBV6-4	TGTGCCAGCAGGCCGGGGAGCAACTATGGCTACACCTTC	CASRPGSNYGYTF
-	TRBJ2-1	TRBD1	TRBV12-3/TRBV12-4	TGTGCCAGCAGGAAAACAGGGGGCACGCACAATGAGCAGTTCTTC	CASRKTGGTHNEQFF
-	TRBJ2-6	-	TRBV7-2	TGTGCCAGCAGCCCACGCCCCGGACGGTACTCTGGGGCCAACGTCCTGACTTTC	CASSPRPGRYSGANVLTF
-	TRBJ2-1	-	TRBV6-2/TRBV6-3	TGTGCCAGCAGTGGACAGAGCAATGAGCAGTTCTTC	CASSGQSNEQFF
-	TRBJ2-2	TRBD1	TRBV5-1	TGCGCCAGCAGCCAAGACAGGGGAACCGGGGAGCTGTTTTTT	CASSQDRGTGELFF
once	TRBJ1-2	-	TRBV19	TGTGCCAGTAGTATAGAGCGAGATGGCTACACCTTC	CASSIERDGYTF
-	TRBJ2-7	-	TRBV19	TGTGCCAGTAGTATACAGGGGACCTACGAGCAGTACTTC	CASSIQGTYEQYF
-	TRBJ2-2	TRBD1	TRBV14	TGTGCCAGCAGCCTCAGAGGACAGGGGGCGCAGTACACCGGGGAGCTGTTTTTT	CASSLRGQGAQYTGELFF
-	TRBJ1-2	-	TRBV14	TGTGCCAGCAGCCCCCAGGGATTGAGGGATGGCTACACCTTC	CASSPQGLRDGYTF
once	TRBJ1-2	-	TRBV19	TGTGCCAGTAGCCTCGGCCGGATAACCGCTTTTTCTGGTGGCTACACCTTC	CASSLGRITAFSGGYTF
-	TRBJ2-1	TRBD2	TRBV6-4	TGTGCCAGCAGCGAGGGGGGACTAGCGGGGTACAATGAGCAGTTCTTC	CASSEGGLAGYNEQFF
-	TRBJ2-7	TRBD2	TRBV5-4	TGTGCCAGCAGGAAGGGACTAGCGGGAGGAGAGCAGTACTTC	CASRKGLAGGEQYF
-	TRBJ2-5	-	TRBV20-1	TGCAGTGCCCCGACGACGAAGACCCAGTACTTC	CSAPTTKTQYF
-	TRBJ2-7	-	TRBV5-1	TGCGCCAGCAGCTTACGACCCGGCACCTACGAGCAGTACTTC	CASSLRPGTYEQYF
-	TRBJ2-7	-	TRBV3-1	TGTGCCAGCAGCCGAGGAGCCTACGAGCAGTACTTC	CASSRGAYEQYF
-	TRBJ2-2	TRBD1	TRBV9	TGTGCCAGCAGCCCCCATCATGGGGCAGGGGGCACCGGGGAGCTGTTTTTT	CASSPHHGAGGTGELFF
-	TRBJ2-1	-	TRBV12-3/TRBV12-4	TGTGCCAGCCAATTAACGGGCCAGCAGTTCTTC	CASQLTGQQFF
-	TRBJ1-5	-	TRBV6-4	TGTGCCAGCCATAGCGAACATAGCAATCAGCCCCAGCATTTT	CASHSEHSNQPQHF
-	TRBJ1-5	TRBD1	TRBV5-1	TGCGCCAGCAGTCCCTCGGGACAGGGGGCTAATCAGCCCCAGCATTTT	CASSPSGQGANQPQHF
once	TRBJ2-7	TRBD1	TRBV20-1	TGCAGTGCCCCGGACAGGACCGACTACGAGCAGTACTTC	CSAPDRTDYEQYF
-	TRBJ2-5	-	TRBV28	TGTGCCAGCAGTCCCATCTTGGGGAGGCAGGGGCATTTCCGAGAGACCCAGTACTTC	CASSPILGRQGHFRETQYF
-	TRBJ1-5	TRBD1	TRBV2	TGTGCCAGCAGGTTGGACAGGGCGGAGCCCCAGCATTTT	CASRLDRAEPQHF
-	TRBJ2-7	-	TRBV7-8	TGTGCCAGCAGTCGACTCCTCGGGGAGCAGTACTTC	CASSRLLGEQYF
-	TRBJ2-4	-	TRBV11-2	TGTGCCAGCAGAGAAACCGGAAAAAACATTCAGTACTTC	CASRETGKNIQYF
-	TRBJ2-1	-	TRBV12-3/TRBV12-4	TGTGCCAGCAGTTTAGTAACCAGTGAGCAGTTCTTC	CASSLVTSEQFF
-	TRBJ1-1	-	TRBV11-2	TGTGCCAGCAGCTTAGAGCGGGGTATCGCTGAAGCTTTCTTT	CASSLERGIAEAFF
-	TRBJ1-1	TRBD1	TRBV7-9	TGTGCCAGCAGCACCTACAGGGGAAACACTGAAGCTTTCTTT	CASSTYRGNTEAFF
-	TRBJ1-2	TRBD1	TRBV19	TGTGCCAGTAGGAATCGACAGGGGGCGATCGGCTACACCTTC	CASRNRQGAIGYTF
once	TRBJ2-7	-	TRBV28	TGTGCCAGCAGTCGGACCGAATCGAGGTCCTACGAGCAGTACTTC	CASSRTESRSYEQYF
few	TRBJ1-1	-	TRBV29-1	TGCAGCGTGGCAGCCATTAACACTGAAGCTTTCTTT	CSVAAINTEAFF
-	TRBJ2-5	-	TRBV24-1	TGTGCCACCAGTGACCACAGGGCAATGACCCAGTACTTC	CATSDHRAMTQYF
-	TRBJ2-1	TRBD2	TRBV29-1	TGCAGCGTTGCGGGACTAGTGACGGGTGAGCAGTTCTTC	CSVAGLVTGEQFF
once	TRBJ2-1	TRBD1	TRBV20-1	TGCAGTGCCTCCCCGGACAGGGGTCGCAATGAGCAGTTCTTC	CSASPDRGRNEQFF